This section outlines one T cell receptor (beta chain) sequence together with its context. Its antigen is still unknown. These data originate in a study of radiotherapy plus CTLA-4 blockade in lung cancer. Findings of the study overall: Early clonal dynamics of blood T cells, together with interferon-beta, were reported as the best response predictor.

Clones were read by immunoSEQ multiplex PCR, and TCRdb kept only the in-frame ones, dropping some. The table lists approximately 33,000 clones, about 72% of them singletons, with around 7.5% in the top ten. This sequence originates from a human donor with non-small cell lung cancer who had stable disease on radiotherapy plus ipilimumab. The sample was peripheral blood, taken from a patient treated with radiotherapy plus ipilimumab.

This CDR3 reads CASSLTAGTGYTGELFF. CDR3 coding DNA: TGTGCCAGCTCACTTACCGCCGGGACAGGGTACACCGGGGAGCTGTTTTTT. J is TRBJ2-2 and V is TRBV18; 9 positions agree with TRBD1. CDR1 KGHSH and CDR2 LQKENI come from the germline V gene. Losses at the gene ends were 4 bases for V and 3 bases for J; bases not matched to a gene: 9. CDR3 length equals 17 residues.